This record looks at one TCR beta chain sequence and its context. Libraries were prepared by immunoSEQ multiplex PCR; TCRdb keeps only in-frame clonotypes and omits some of them. The sample lists about 330,000 clones; 70% to 90% were seen once. This entry comes from a study of blood T cell repertoires in COVID-19. V dropped 4 bases and J dropped 8; count of bases not matched to a gene: 7. The CDR3 has 15 amino acids. The germline gives CDR1 SGDLS, CDR2 YYNGEE. Sequences were obtained from PBMCs or T cells enriched from blood (not recorded which). The sequence was collected from a woman younger than 45 who had recovered from COVID-19. This rearrangement joins TRBV9 to TRBJ2-1, with TRBD2 matching 12 bases. The DNA for the CDR3 is TGTGCCAGCAGCCCCTCTAGCGGGGGGGCCTATGAGCAGTTCTTC. Protein sequence: CASSPSSGGAYEQFF.